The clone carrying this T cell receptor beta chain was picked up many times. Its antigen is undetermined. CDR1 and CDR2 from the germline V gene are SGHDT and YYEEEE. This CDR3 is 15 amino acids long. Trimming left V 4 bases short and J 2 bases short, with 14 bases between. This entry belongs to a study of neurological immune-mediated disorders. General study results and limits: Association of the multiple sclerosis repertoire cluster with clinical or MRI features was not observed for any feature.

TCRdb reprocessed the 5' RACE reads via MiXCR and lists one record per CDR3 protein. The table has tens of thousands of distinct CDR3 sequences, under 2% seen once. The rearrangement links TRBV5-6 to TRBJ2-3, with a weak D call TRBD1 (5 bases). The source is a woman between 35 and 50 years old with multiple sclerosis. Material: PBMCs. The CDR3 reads CASSLGVIATDTQYF. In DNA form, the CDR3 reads TGTGCCAGCAGCCTAGGGGTGATTGCCACAGATACGCAGTATTTT. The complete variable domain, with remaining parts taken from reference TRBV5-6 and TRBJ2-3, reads DAGVTQSPTHLIKTRGQQVTLRCSPKSGHDTVSWYQQALGQGPQFIFQYYEEEERQRGNFPDRFSGHQFPNYSSELNVNALLLGDSALYLCASSLGVIATDTQYFGPGTRLTVL.